A selection of T cell receptor beta chains follows, all from one sample in a study of T cells after posttransplantation cyclophosphamide. The table came from immunoSEQ multiplex PCR; TCRdb's copy has only in-frame clones and leaves some out. The profile shows tens of thousands of clones, about 77% of them singletons. The source was CD4+ T cells sorted from blood, collected roughly 1,900 days after a stem cell transplant with posttransplant cyclophosphamide. These receptors were taken from a female patient in her thirties or forties who received an allogeneic stem cell transplant from a related donor, was CMV-positive, and had no GVHD. Some T cells may trace back to the graft donor. Each CDR3 is given with its conserved first and last residue. The D gene is left open where the match is weak. A row's size may be missing; if present it is once, few, many or a size class.

size | D | J | V | DNA | CDR3
. | TRBD1 | TRBJ2-7 | TRBV28 | TGTGCCAGCAGTTCTCTAATGAAGAGGGGGCGCGAAGAGCAGTACTTC | CASSSLMKRGREEQYF
. | TRBD2 | TRBJ2-4 | TRBV5-4 | TGTGCCAGCAGCTCCTCCCCGGGGGGGCGCGGAGCCAAAAACATTCAGTACTTC | CASSSSPGGRGAKNIQYF
. | . | TRBJ2-7 | TRBV2 | TGTGCCAGCAGTCCCGGCGAGCAGTACTTC | CASSPGEQYF
. | TRBD1 | TRBJ1-1 | TRBV29-1 | TGCAGCGTTGAAGGAAGACAGGGGGCCACTGAAGCTTTCTTT | CSVEGRQGATEAFF
few | TRBD1 | TRBJ1-6 | TRBV7-2 | TGTGCCAGCAGCTTAGCAGGACAGGGTAATTCACCCCTCCACTTT | CASSLAGQGNSPLHF
. | TRBD1 | TRBJ1-1 | TRBV5-7 | TGTGCCAGCAGCTTGGCCCTAGGGGGCGCAGGCACTGAAGCTTTCTTT | CASSLALGGAGTEAFF
. | . | TRBJ2-1 | TRBV14 | TGTGCCAGCAGCCAGCAAGCAGGGATCGGCAATGAGCAGTTCTTC | CASSQQAGIGNEQFF
. | TRBD1 | TRBJ1-5 | TRBV19 | TGTGCCAGTAGTATCTGGGCAGGGGGTTATAGCAATCAGCCCCAGCATTTT | CASSIWAGGYSNQPQHF
. | . | TRBJ2-7 | TRBV2 | TGTGCCAGCACAACCGGTGGAGGGTCCTACGAGCAGTACTTC | CASTTGGGSYEQYF
. | . | TRBJ1-2 | TRBV29-1 | TGCAGCGTTGCCGAGGACGGCAGGGGAATACATGGCTACACCTTC | CSVAEDGRGIHGYTF
. | . | TRBJ2-7 | TRBV6-1 | TGTGCCAGCTCCGAGAACTACGAGCAGTACTTC | CASSENYEQYF
once | . | TRBJ1-2 | TRBV2 | TGTGCCAGCAGTGAAATGGTCCCGGACTATGGCTACACCTTC | CASSEMVPDYGYTF
. | . | TRBJ1-3 | TRBV10-3 | TGTGCCATCCTAAGCTCTGGAAACACCATATATTTT | CAILSSGNTIYF
. | TRBD1 | TRBJ1-6 | TRBV5-5 | TGTGCCAGCAGCTCGGGACAGGGGGCTTCACCCCTCCACTTT | CASSSGQGASPLHF
. | . | TRBJ2-1 | TRBV5-1 | TGCGCCAGCAGCTCGACCCCTAGCTCCTACAATGAGCAGTTCTTC | CASSSTPSSYNEQFF
. | . | TRBJ2-7 | TRBV7-8 | TGTGCCAGCAGCCACAGGGAGGGGACCTACGAGCAGTACTTC | CASSHREGTYEQYF
few | . | TRBJ2-2 | TRBV10-1 | TGCGCCAGCAGTGACAGGAAGAACACCGGGGAGCTGTTTTTT | CASSDRKNTGELFF
once | . | TRBJ1-1 | TRBV27 | TGTGCCAGCAGTGACCCCCCGGGGGGGAGAGGAACTGAAGCTTTCTTT | CASSDPPGGRGTEAFF
. | . | TRBJ2-2 | TRBV4-1 | TGCGCCAGCAGCCAGCAGTACACCGGGGAGCTGTTTTTT | CASSQQYTGELFF
. | . | TRBJ1-6 | TRBV6-1 | TGTGCCAGCAATTGGGGAGATCGTTCACCCCTCCACTTT | CASNWGDRSPLHF
. | TRBD2 | TRBJ2-3 | TRBV9 | TGTGCCAGCAGCGTAGGGGGGACTAGCCTTTGGGGCACAGATACGCAGTATTTT | CASSVGGTSLWGTDTQYF
. | . | TRBJ1-2 | TRBV10-2 | TGCGCCAGCAGCCCCTTCAGGGGTTATGGCTACACCTTC | CASSPFRGYGYTF
. | TRBD1 | TRBJ1-1 | TRBV29-1 | TGCAGCGTCTATCAGGGGGCAGGGACTGAAGCTTTCTTT | CSVYQGAGTEAFF
. | . | TRBJ1-4 | TRBV4-3 | TGCGCCAGCAGCCAAGATCATTTTCAGGGGAATAGTGAAAAACTGTTTTTT | CASSQDHFQGNSEKLFF
once | . | TRBJ2-7 | TRBV25-1 | TGTGCCAGCAGCCTTTATTACGAGCAGTACTTC | CASSLYYEQYF
. | TRBD1 | TRBJ1-4 | TRBV9 | TGTGCCAGCACCCCAGCGCCCGACAGGGTTGAAAAACTGTTTTTT | CASTPAPDRVEKLFF
once | TRBD1 | TRBJ1-5 | TRBV28 | TGTGCCAGCAGTTCCCCGACAGGGTGGAATCAGCCCCAGCATTTT | CASSSPTGWNQPQHF
. | . | TRBJ1-2 | TRBV27 | TGTGCCAGCAGCCCCCTCTCGAGGGATGGCTACACCTTC | CASSPLSRDGYTF
. | . | TRBJ1-3 | TRBV20-1 | TGCAGTGCCCAGACTGGAAACACCATATATTTT | CSAQTGNTIYF
. | TRBD1 | TRBJ1-2 | TRBV28 | TGTGCCAGCAGTTTGACAGGGGCTAGAGTCTATGGCTACACCTTC | CASSLTGARVYGYTF
. | TRBD1 | TRBJ2-6 | TRBV4-1 | TGCGCCAGCAGCCAAGGTGGGGCTACAGGGGCCCACTCTGGGGCCAACGTCCTGACTTTC | CASSQGGATGAHSGANVLTF
. | . | TRBJ2-7 | TRBV4-3 | TGCGCCAGCAGCCAAGATTGGAGAAACTACGAGCAGTACTTC | CASSQDWRNYEQYF
few | TRBD1 | TRBJ1-2 | TRBV5-1 | TGCGCCAGCAGTGCTACAGGGGGCTATGGCTACACCTTC | CASSATGGYGYTF
. | . | TRBJ1-1 | TRBV27 | TGTGCCAGCCGCCGGGGAGGGGGGAGACCTGAAGCTTTCTTT | CASRRGGGRPEAFF
. | TRBD1 | TRBJ2-2 | TRBV28 | TGTGCCAGCAGTACAGGGGGCTCCGGGGAGCTGTTTTTT | CASSTGGSGELFF
. | . | TRBJ1-1 | TRBV2 | TGTGCCAGCCGAACGGGGGGGGGCGCCCGGAACACTGAAGCTTTCTTT | CASRTGGGARNTEAFF